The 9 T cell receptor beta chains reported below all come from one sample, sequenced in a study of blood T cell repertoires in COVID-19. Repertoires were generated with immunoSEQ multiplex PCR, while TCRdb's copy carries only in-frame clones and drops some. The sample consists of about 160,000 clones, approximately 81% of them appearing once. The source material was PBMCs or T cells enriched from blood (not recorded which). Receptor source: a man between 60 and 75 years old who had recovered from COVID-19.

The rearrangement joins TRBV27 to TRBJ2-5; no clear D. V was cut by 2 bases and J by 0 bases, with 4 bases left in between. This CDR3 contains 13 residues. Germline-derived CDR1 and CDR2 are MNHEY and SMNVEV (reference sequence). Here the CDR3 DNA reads TGTGCCAGCAGTTTAATAAACCAAGAGACCCAGTACTTC. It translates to CASSLINQETQYF.

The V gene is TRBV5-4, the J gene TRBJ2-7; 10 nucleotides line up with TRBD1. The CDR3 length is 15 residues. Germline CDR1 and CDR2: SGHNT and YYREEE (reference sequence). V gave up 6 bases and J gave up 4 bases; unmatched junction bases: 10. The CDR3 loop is CASNFGDRGRYEQYF. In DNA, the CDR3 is TGTGCCAGCAACTTTGGTGACAGGGGGCGTTACGAGCAGTACTTC.

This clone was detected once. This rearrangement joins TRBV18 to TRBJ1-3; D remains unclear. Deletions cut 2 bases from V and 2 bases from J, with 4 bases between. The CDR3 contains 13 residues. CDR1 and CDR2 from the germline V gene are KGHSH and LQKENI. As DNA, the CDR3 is TGTGCCAGCTCACCAGACACTGGAAACACCATATATTTT. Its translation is CASSPDTGNTIYF.

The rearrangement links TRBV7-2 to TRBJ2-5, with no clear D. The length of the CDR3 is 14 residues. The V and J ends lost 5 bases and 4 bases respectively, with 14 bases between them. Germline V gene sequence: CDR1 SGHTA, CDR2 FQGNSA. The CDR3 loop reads CASSPLFIGETQYF. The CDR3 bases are TGTGCCAGCAGCCCCCTATTCATTGGAGAGACCCAGTACTTC.

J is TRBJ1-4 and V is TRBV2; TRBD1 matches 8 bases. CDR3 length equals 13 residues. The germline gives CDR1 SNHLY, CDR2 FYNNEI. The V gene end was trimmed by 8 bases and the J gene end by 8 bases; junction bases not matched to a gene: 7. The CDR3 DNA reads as TGTGCCAGCGGCGGGACAGGTGGGGAAAAACTGTTTTTT. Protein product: CASGGTGGEKLFF.

The CDR3 DNA reads TGCGCCAGTCGACAGGAGCCCACAGATACGCAGTATTTT. Amino acids: CASRQEPTDTQYF. The V call is TRBV5-1, the J call TRBJ2-3, with D maybe TRBD1 (6 bases). Germline values: CDR1 SGHRS, CDR2 YFSETQ. The CDR3 runs 13 residues. The V and J ends lost 8 bases and 2 bases respectively, with 12 bases between them. The full variable domain, with the rest looked up from reference TRBV5-1 and TRBJ2-3, is KAGVTQTPRYLIKTRGQQVTLSCSPISGHRSVSWYQQTPGQGLQFLFEYFSETQRNKGNFPGRFSGRQFSNSRSEMNVSTLELGDSALYLCASRQEPTDTQYFGPGTRLTVL.

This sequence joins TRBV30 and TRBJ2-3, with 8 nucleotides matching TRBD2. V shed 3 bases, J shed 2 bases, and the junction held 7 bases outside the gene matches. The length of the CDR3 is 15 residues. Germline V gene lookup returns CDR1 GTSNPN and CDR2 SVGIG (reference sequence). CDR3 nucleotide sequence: TGTGCCTGGAGAAACACGGGGGGGCCCACAGATACGCAGTATTTT. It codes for CAWRNTGGPTDTQYF.

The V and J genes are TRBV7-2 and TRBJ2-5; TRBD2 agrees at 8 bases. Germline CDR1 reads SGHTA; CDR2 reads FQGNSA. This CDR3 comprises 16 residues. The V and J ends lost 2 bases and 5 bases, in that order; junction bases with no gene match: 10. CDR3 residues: CASSLQAGVVRETQYF. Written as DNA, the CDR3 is TGTGCCAGCAGCTTACAAGCGGGAGTTGTTAGGGAGACCCAGTACTTC.

The DNA of the CDR3 is TGTGCCAGCAGCTACAACCCGGGGGTTGTTAATTCACCCCTCCACTTT. Translating it yields CASSYNPGVVNSPLHF. The V gene is TRBV5-5, the J gene TRBJ1-6; TRBD1 might be the D (5 bases). V lost 3 bases and J lost 6, with 16 bases in between. Germline V gene data show CDR1 as SGHKS and CDR2 as YYEKEE (reference sequence). CDR3 length: 16 amino acids.